This T cell receptor beta chain was sequenced for a study of blood T cell repertoires in COVID-19. This clone was seen just once. Across under 25 US areas, participants ranged in age from about 18 to 90 years. This table comes from immunoSEQ multiplex PCR, and its TCRdb copy is limited to in-frame clones, with some not included. This table has about 260,000 clones, roughly nine tenths appearing once. CDR1 and CDR2 from the germline V gene are MNHGY and SAAAGT. Deletions cut 6 bases from V and 6 bases from J, with 14 bases between. The CDR3 extends over 14 amino acids. The receptor was isolated from a woman between 45 and 65 years old who had recovered from COVID-19. The V call is TRBV6-8, the J call TRBJ1-4; D is possibly TRBD1 (6 bases). The material sequenced was PBMCs or T cells enriched from blood (not recorded which). The CDR3 reads CASRLQGFDEKLFF. The DNA of the CDR3 is TGTGCCAGCAGGTTACAGGGTTTTGATGAAAAACTGTTTTTT.